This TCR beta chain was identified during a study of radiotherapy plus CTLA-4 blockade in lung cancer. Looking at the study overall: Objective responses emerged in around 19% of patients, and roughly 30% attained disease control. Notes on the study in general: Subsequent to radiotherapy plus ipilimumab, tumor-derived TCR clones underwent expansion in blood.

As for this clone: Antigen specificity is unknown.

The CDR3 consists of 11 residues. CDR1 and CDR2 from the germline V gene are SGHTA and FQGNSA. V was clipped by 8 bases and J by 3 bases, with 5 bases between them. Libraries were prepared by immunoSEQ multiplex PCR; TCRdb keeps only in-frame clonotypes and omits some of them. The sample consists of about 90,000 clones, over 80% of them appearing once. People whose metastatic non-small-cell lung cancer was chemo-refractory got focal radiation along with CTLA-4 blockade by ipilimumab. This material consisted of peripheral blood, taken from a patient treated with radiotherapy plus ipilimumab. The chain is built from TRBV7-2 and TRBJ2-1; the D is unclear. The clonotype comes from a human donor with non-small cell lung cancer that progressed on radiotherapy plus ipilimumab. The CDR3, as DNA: TGTGCCAGCGGTCTCTACAATGAGCAGTTCTTC. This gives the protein CASGLYNEQFF.